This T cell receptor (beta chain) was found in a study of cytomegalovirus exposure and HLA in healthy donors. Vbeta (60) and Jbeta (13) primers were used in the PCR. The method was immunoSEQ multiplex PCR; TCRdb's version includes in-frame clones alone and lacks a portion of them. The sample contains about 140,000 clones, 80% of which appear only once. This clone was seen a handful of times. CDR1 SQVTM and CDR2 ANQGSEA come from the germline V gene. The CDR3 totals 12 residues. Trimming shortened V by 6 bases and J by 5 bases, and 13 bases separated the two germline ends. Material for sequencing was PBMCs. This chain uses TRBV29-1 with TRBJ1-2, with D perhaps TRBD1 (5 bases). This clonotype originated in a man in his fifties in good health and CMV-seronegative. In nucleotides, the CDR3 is TGCAGCGTCGCACAGGCGGGGTATGGCTACACCTTC. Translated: CSVAQAGYGYTF.